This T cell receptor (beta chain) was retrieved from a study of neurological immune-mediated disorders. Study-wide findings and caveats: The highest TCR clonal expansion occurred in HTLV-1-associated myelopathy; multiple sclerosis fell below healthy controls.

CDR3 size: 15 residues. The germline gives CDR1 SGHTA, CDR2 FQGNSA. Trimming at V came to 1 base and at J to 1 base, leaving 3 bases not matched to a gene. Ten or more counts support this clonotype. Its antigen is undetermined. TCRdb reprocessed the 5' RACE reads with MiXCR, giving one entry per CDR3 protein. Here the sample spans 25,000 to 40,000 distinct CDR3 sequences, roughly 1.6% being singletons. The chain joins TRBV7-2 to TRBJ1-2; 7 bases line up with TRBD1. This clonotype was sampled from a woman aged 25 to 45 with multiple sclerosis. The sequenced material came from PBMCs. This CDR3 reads CASSLGQGHNYGYTF. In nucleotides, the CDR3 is TGTGCCAGCAGCTTAGGACAGGGCCATAACTATGGCTACACCTTC.